This T cell receptor (beta chain) is drawn from a study of blood T cell repertoires in COVID-19. Across the study: Samples came from the United States, Italy and Spain, spanning acute and convalescent COVID-19.

The CDR3 is 18 residues long. The germline gives CDR1 MNHEY, CDR2 SVGEGT. V trimming: 0 bases; J trimming: 0 bases; junction bases outside the gene matches: 7. Repertoires were generated with immunoSEQ multiplex PCR, while TCRdb's copy carries only in-frame clones and drops some. Of about 160,000 clones listed, about nine tenths are singletons. The chain joins TRBV6-2 or TRBV6-3 to TRBJ2-4; 8 bases line up with TRBD2. Source material: peripheral blood. This sequence was found in a man aged 55 to 70 with active or convalescent COVID-19. CDR3 in DNA: TGTGCCAGCAGTTACTCAAGCGCGGGGGGACTAGCCAAAAACATTCAGTACTTC. Its protein product is CASSYSSAGGLAKNIQYF.